Listed below are T cell receptor beta chains from one sample, sequenced in a study of blood T cell repertoires in COVID-19. Clones were sequenced by immunoSEQ multiplex PCR, and TCRdb holds only the in-frame ones, with some missing. The sample consists of 200,000 to 250,000 clones, 80% of them appearing once. Sample: peripheral blood. These receptors were obtained from a human donor in a cohort sampled during active COVID-19. CDR3s include the opening cysteine and the closing phenylalanine or tryptophan. The order of the fields is CDR3 length, D gene, V gene, J gene, clone size, CDR3 protein, CDR3 DNA. The D gene is left open where the match is weak. Expanded clones get a size class; other rows say once, few or many, or leave the size out.

15	TRBD1	TRBV5-1	TRBJ2-1	.	CASSLDQGANNEQFF	TGCGCCAGCAGCTTGGACCAGGGGGCTAACAATGAGCAGTTCTTC
16	TRBD1	TRBV27	TRBJ2-7	.	CASSFHRGPFIYEQYF	TGTGCCAGCAGTTTCCACAGGGGTCCCTTTATCTACGAGCAGTACTTC
12	TRBD1	TRBV18	TRBJ1-2	.	CASSPRTGGYTF	TGTGCCAGCTCACCACGGACAGGTGGCTACACCTTC
17	.	TRBV5-4	TRBJ2-2	.	CASSMGSLGLNTGELFF	TGTGCCAGCAGTATGGGGTCGCTGGGACTGAACACCGGGGAGCTGTTTTTT
14	.	TRBV19	TRBJ1-2	.	CASSIAGPNYGYTF	TGTGCCAGTAGTATCGCAGGCCCTAACTATGGCTACACCTTC
17	.	TRBV19	TRBJ1-2	.	CASTPFSPQTGVYGYTF	TGTGCCAGTACCCCCTTCTCCCCCCAAACAGGCGTCTATGGCTACACCTTC
17	TRBD1	TRBV9	TRBJ1-1	once	CASSVEGGGMFNTEAFF	TGTGCCAGCAGCGTAGAAGGAGGGGGCATGTTTAACACTGAAGCTTTCTTT
13	.	TRBV5-6	TRBJ1-2	few	CASSTKTGYGYTF	TGTGCCAGCAGCACTAAAACAGGGTATGGCTACACCTTC
14	TRBD1	TRBV27	TRBJ1-6	.	CASSLGQKNSPLHF	TGTGCCAGCAGTCTGGGACAGAAGAATTCACCCCTCCACTTT
13	.	TRBV18	TRBJ1-5	.	CASSRGNNQPQHF	TGTGCCAGCTCTCGGGGGAACAATCAGCCCCAGCATTTT
15	.	TRBV7-2	TRBJ2-7	.	CASSLAQGGAYEQYF	TGTGCCAGCAGCTTAGCACAGGGAGGGGCTTACGAGCAGTACTTC
13	.	TRBV4-2	TRBJ2-5	.	CASSRRVQETQYF	TGTGCCAGCAGCCGGAGGGTACAAGAGACCCAGTACTTC
14	.	TRBV3-1/TRBV3-2	TRBJ2-7	.	CASSQGLRSYEQYF	TGTGCCAGCAGCCAGGGCCTCCGCTCCTACGAGCAGTACTTC
14	TRBD2	TRBV4-3	TRBJ2-1	once	CASSQDLAGGQQFF	TGCGCCAGCAGCCAAGATTTAGCGGGGGGGCAGCAGTTCTTC